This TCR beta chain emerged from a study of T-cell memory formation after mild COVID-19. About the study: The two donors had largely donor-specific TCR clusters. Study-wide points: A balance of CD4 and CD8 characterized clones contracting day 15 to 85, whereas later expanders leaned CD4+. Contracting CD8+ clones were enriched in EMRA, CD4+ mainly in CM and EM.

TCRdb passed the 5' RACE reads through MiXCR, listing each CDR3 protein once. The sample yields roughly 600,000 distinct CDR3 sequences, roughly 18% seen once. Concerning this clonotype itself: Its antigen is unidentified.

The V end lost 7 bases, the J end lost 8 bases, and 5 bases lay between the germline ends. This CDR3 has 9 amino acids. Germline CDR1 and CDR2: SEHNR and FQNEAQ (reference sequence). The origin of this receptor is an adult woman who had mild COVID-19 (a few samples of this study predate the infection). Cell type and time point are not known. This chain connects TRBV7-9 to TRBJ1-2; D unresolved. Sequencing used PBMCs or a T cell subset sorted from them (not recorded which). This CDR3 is CASNWGYTF. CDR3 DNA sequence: TGTGCCAGCAATTGGGGCTACACCTTC.